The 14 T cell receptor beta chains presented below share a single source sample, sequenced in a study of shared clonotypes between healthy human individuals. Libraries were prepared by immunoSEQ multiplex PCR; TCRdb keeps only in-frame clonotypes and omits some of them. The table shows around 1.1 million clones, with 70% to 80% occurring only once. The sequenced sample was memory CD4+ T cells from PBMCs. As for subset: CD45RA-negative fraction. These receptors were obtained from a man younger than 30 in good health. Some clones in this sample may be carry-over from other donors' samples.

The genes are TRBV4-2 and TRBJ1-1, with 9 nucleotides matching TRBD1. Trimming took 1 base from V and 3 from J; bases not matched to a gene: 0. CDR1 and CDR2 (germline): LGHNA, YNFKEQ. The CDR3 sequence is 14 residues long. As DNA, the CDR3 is TGTGCCAGCAGCCAAGGGACAGGGGACACTGAAGCTTTCTTT. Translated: CASSQGTGDTEAFF.

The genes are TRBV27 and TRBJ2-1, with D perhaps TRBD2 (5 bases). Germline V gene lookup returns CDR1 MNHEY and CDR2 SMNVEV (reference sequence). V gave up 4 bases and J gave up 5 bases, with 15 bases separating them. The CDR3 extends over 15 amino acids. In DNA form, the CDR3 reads TGTGCCAGCAGTTCTCCCCGGACTCCTAACAATGAGCAGTTCTTC. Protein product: CASSSPRTPNNEQFF.

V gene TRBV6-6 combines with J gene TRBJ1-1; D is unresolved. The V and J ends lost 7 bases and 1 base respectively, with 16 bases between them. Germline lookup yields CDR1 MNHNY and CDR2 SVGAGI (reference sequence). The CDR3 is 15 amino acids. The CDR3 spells CASTYLGRRNTEAFF. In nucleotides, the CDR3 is TGTGCCAGCACCTACCTGGGGAGGCGGAACACTGAAGCTTTCTTT.

The CDR3 here is CAWSPNPGAEAFF. The CDR3 nucleotides are TGTGCCTGGAGCCCTAACCCGGGCGCTGAAGCTTTCTTT. This chain links TRBV30 with TRBJ1-1; D gene uncertain. Germline values: CDR1 GTSNPN, CDR2 SVGIG (reference sequence). V lost 3 bases and J 6 bases, leaving 14 bases between the germline ends. CDR3 length: 13 residues.

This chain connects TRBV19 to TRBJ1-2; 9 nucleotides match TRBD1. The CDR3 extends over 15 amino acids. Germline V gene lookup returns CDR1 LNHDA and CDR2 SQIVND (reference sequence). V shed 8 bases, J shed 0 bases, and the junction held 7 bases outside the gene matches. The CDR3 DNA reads TGTGCCAGTGGCCCTACAGGGGGCGCTAACTATGGCTACACCTTC. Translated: CASGPTGGANYGYTF.

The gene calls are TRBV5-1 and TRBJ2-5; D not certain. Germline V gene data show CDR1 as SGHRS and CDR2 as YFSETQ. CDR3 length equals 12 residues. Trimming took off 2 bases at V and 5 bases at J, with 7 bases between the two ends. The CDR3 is CASSFEHETQYF. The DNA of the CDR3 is TGCGCCAGCAGCTTCGAGCACGAGACCCAGTACTTC.

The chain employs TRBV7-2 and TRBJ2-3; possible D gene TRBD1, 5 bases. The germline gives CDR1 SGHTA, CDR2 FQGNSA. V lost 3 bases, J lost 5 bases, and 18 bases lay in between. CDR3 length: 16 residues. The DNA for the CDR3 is TGTGCCAGCAGCTTGCTCAGGGCAGGCTCGGGAGATACGCAGTATTTT. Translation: CASSLLRAGSGDTQYF.

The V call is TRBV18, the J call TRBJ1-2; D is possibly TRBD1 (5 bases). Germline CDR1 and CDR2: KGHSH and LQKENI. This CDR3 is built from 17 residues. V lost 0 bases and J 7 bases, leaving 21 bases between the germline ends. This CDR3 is CASSPPLATFGGAGYTF. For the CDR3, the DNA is TGTGCCAGCTCACCACCGTTAGCCACCTTCGGGGGTGCTGGCTACACCTTC.

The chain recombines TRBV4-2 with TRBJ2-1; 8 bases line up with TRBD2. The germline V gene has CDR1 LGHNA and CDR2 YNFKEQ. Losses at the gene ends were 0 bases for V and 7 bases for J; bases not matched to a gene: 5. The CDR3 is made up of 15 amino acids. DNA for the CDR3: TGTGCCAGCAGCCAAGATGGACTAGCCTTGAATGAGCAGTTCTTC. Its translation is CASSQDGLALNEQFF.

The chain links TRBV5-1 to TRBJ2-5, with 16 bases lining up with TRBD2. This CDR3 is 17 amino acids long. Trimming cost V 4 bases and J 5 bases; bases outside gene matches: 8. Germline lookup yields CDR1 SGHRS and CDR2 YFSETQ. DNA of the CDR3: TGCGCCAGCAGCGGAGGGACTAGCGGGAGGGCCCGGGAGACCCAGTACTTC. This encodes CASSGGTSGRARETQYF.

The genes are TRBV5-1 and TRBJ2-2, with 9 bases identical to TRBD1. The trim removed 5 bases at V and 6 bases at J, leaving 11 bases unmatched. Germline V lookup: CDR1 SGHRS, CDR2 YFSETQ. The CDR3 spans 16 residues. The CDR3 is CASRQGQGNTAGELFF. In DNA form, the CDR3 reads TGCGCCAGCAGACAAGGACAGGGGAACACGGCCGGGGAGCTGTTTTTT.

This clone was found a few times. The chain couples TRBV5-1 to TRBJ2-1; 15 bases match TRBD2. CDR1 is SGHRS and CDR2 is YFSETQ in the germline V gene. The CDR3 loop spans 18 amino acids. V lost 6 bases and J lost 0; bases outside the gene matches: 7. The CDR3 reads CASIRGTSGRSSYNEQFF. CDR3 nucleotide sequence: TGCGCCAGCATTAGGGGGACTAGCGGGAGGAGCTCCTACAATGAGCAGTTCTTC.

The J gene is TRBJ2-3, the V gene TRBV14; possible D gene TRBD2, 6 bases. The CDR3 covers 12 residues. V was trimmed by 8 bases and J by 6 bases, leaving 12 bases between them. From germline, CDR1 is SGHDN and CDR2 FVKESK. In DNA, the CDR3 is TGTGCCAGCGATGGAGGAGGGGATACGCAGTATTTT. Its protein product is CASDGGGDTQYF. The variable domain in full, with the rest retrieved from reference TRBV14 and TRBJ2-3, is EAGVTQFPSHSVIEKGQTVTLRCDPISGHDNLYWYRRVMGKEIKFLLHFVKESKQDESGMPNNRFLAERTGGTYSTLKVQPAELEDSGVYFCASDGGGDTQYFGPGTRLTVL.

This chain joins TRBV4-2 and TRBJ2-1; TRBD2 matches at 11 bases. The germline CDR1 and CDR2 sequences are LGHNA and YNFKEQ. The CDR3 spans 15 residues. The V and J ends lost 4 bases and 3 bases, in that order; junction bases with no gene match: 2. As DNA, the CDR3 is TGTGCCAGCAGCCGGGGACTAGCGGACTACAATGAGCAGTTCTTC. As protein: CASSRGLADYNEQFF.